The T cell receptor beta chain under discussion was sequenced for a study of shared clonotypes between healthy human individuals. Findings and caveats of the study: Across subsets, estimated richness was generally greater for naive than for memory populations. Rarefaction revealed incomplete sorted-subset sequencing despite large depth.

Trimming pared 4 bases from V and 1 base from J, leaving 8 bases between. The CDR3 has 14 amino acids. CDR1 is SNHLY and CDR2 is FYNNEI in the germline V gene. Naive CD8 cells were CD45RO-negative, positively selected for CCR7, excluding terminally differentiated effector memory CD45RA+ cells. Data came from immunoSEQ multiplex PCR; TCRdb stores just in-frame clones and leaves some out. This table holds a few million clones, around 93% found once. Details on this clone: Its antigen is not identified.

The specimen sequenced was naive CD8+ T cells from PBMCs. The chain employs TRBV2 and TRBJ1-5, with D hard to call. The source of this sequence is a man aged 18 to 29 in good health. Some clones in this sample may be carry-over from other donors' samples. Here the CDR3 DNA reads TGTGCCAGCAGTGTTGGGGAAAGCAATCAGCCCCAGCATTTT. It translates to CASSVGESNQPQHF.